Presented here are 4 T cell receptor beta chains from one specimen sequenced in a study of technical replicates of blood from four donors. Clones were sequenced by immunoSEQ multiplex PCR, and TCRdb holds only the in-frame ones, with some missing. The data hold tens of thousands of clones, with around 91% observed a single time. Sequenced: T cells isolated from PBMCs. The source of these receptors is a human donor in good health.

The rearrangement joins TRBV18 to TRBJ2-7; 10 bases line up with TRBD1. Germline trimming cut 5 bases from V and 4 bases from J; bases unmatched to any gene: 2. The V gene's germline CDR1 is KGHSH and CDR2 LQKENI. The CDR3 is 13 amino acids. CDR3 nucleotides: TGTGCCAGCTCAGCGGGACAGGGGTACGAGCAGTACTTC. This translates into CASSAGQGYEQYF.

The gene calls are TRBV5-8 and TRBJ2-7, with TRBD1 identical over 7 bases. The V and J ends lost 4 bases and 0 bases, in that order; junction bases with no gene match: 1. Germline V lookup: CDR1 SGHTS, CDR2 YDEGEE. The CDR3 has 13 amino acids. Here the CDR3 DNA reads TGTGCCAGCAGCGGGACAGTCTCCTACGAGCAGTACTTC. Its translation is CASSGTVSYEQYF.

V is TRBV21-1 and J is TRBJ1-2; TRBD1 reflects the table's D call only, with no check against the DNA. TRBV21-1 is classified as a pseudogene. This CDR3 comprises 15 residues. CDR3 coding DNA: TGTGCCAGCAGCAACCGGGACAGGGACCTCTATGGCTACACCTTC. This sequence encodes CASSNRDRDLYGYTF.

The J gene is TRBJ2-7, the V gene TRBV4-3; 9 bases map to TRBD2. From germline, CDR1 is LGHNA and CDR2 YSLEER. The CDR3 has 16 amino acids. J was trimmed by 2 bases and V by 3 bases; bases with no gene match: 8. The CDR3 protein is CASSQPISGSTYEQYF. CDR3 DNA sequence: TGCGCCAGCAGCCAGCCCATTAGCGGGAGCACCTACGAGCAGTACTTC.